This T cell receptor beta chain was captured by sequencing in a study of OX40 agonist ivuxolimab in advanced cancers. Some background on the complete study: The costimulatory receptor OX40 (CD134) was targeted by ivuxolimab, a fully human IgG2 agonistic monoclonal antibody. Intravenous ivuxolimab was administered to patients every 2 weeks at six dose levels: 0.01, 0.1, 0.3, 1.5, 3 and 10 mg/kg. Among the roughly 50 dose-escalation patients, about 20 had hepatocellular carcinoma, 15 or so melanoma, 9 renal cell carcinoma and 9 head and neck cancer. In the dose-escalation cohort, 70% to 90% of patients were male, and the mean age was roughly 56 years with a range of roughly 20 to 85. Prior anti-PD-1, anti-PD-L1 or anti-CTLA-4 therapy was permitted, and checkpoint inhibitors had been received by more than 35% of dose-escalation patients. Partial responses were achieved by three dose-escalation patients, of whom one had hepatocellular carcinoma and two had cutaneous melanoma. Peripheral TCRbeta sequencing was intended to test whether TCR sequence diversity was altered and clonal T-cell expansion was caused by ivuxolimab. The paper reports the monotherapy dose-escalation portion (N = 52 patients) of the phase I ivuxolimab trial.

Patients with autoimmune disease history or receiving systemic immunosuppression were excluded from the trial. Peripheral blood for TCR sequencing was drawn from every dose cohort at baseline, at cycle 4 day 1 and at cycle 7 day 1. The samples were taken from a phase I, first-in-human, multicenter, open-label dose-escalation trial of ivuxolimab. The trial enrolled adults with locally advanced or metastatic head and neck squamous cell, hepatocellular, melanoma or renal cell carcinoma. Before TCR sequencing, CD4+ T cells and CD8+ T cells were sorted from peripheral blood as separate populations. To sequence the TCRbeta CDR3 region, genomic DNA was isolated from the sorted cells. The immunoSEQ Assay was used to sequence the TCRbeta CDR3 regions. Imported from immuneACCESS, the table was reduced by TCRdb to in-frame sequences with V and J called. These copies leave out some clones; in studies compared against another copy, an unresolved V gene accounts for under half, and the cause of the remainder is not known. The sample records 60,000 to 100,000 clones, around 93% of which are singletons. In total, the top ten clones hold more than 9.5% of the sample.

Concerning this clone itself: Its target antigen remains unknown. Base-call qualities are not available, and no considerably larger clone is one nucleotide away.

Here is what the overall study found, with its caveats: In the 0.1-3.0 mg/kg groups, partial responders had among the lowest normalized peripheral clonal expansion, particularly in CD8+ T cells. Low levels of normalized T-cell clonal expansion were also seen in some patients who did not respond. After ivuxolimab, CD8+ T cells had more expanded clones than CD4+ T cells on average. At doses from 0.1 to 3.0 mg/kg, clonal expansion was seen in both CD4+ and CD8+ blood T cells between baseline and week 6. The antigen specificity of the clonally expanded peripheral T cells was not determined.

Trimming leaves V shorter by 5 bases and J shorter by 0 bases, with the junction holding 1 base beyond the gene matches. For CDR1 and CDR2, the germline V gene lists LGHNA and YSLEER. The CDR3 has 15 amino acids, counting the end cysteine and phenylalanine. CDR3 DNA is the only sequence kept; it has 45 bases, read in frame from the first base. This chain is built from TRBV4-3 and TRBJ1-3; TRBD1 lines up with 10 middle nucleotides. The clonotype originates from an adult with an advanced solid tumor such as melanoma, head and neck, liver or kidney cancer. Here the sequenced sample was CD4+ or CD8+ T cells sorted from blood, taken in a trial of the OX40 agonist ivuxolimab. The CDR3: CASSGDRGSGNTIYF. Read as DNA, the sequence is TGCGCCAGCAGCGGGGACAGGGGCTCTGGAAACACCATATATTTT.